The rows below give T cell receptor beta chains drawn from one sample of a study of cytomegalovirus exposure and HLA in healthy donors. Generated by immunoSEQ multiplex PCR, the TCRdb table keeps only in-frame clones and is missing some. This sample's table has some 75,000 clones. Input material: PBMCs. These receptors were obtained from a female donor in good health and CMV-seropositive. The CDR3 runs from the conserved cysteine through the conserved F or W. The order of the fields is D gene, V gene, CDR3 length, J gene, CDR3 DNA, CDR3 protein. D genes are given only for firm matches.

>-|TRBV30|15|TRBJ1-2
TGTGCCAGAAAAGAGAGGCTGGGTACTGGTGTCGGCTACACCTTC
CARKERLGTGVGYTF
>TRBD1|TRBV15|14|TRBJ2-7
TGTGCCACCAGCACCGGACAGGGGGCTTACGAGCAGTACTTC
CATSTGQGAYEQYF
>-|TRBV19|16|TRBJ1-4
TGTGCCAGTAGTCCCGGGCGGGGGACGTCTAATGAAAAACTGTTTTTT
CASSPGRGTSNEKLFF
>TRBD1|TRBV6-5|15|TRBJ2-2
TGTGCCAGCAGTTTTACAGGGGAAAACACCGGGGAGCTGTTTTTT
CASSFTGENTGELFF
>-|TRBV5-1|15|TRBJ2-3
TGCGCCAGCAGCTTGGATCTATTTCCCACAGATACGCAGTATTTT
CASSLDLFPTDTQYF
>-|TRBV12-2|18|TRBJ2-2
TGTGCAAGTCGCTTAGCCATGACTAGCGGGAGTTCTCCCGGGGAGCTGTTTTTT
CASRLAMTSGSSPGELFF
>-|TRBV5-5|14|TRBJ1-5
TGTGCCAGCAGCTTGGTAGGGGGCAATCAGCCCCAGCATTTT
CASSLVGGNQPQHF
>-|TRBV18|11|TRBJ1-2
TGTGCCAGCTCATCTATGGAGAGCTACACCTTC
CASSSMESYTF
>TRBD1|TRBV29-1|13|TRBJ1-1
TGCAGCGTTGACTACGGGCCAGGGGGTGAAGCTTTCTTT
CSVDYGPGGEAFF
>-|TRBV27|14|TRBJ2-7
TGTGCCAGCAGTTTATCGCAACGGGGCTACGAGCAGTACTTC
CASSLSQRGYEQYF
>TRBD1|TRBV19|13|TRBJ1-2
TGTGCCAGTAGAACCGGGACAGGCGATGGCTACACCTTC
CASRTGTGDGYTF
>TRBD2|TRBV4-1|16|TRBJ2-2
TGCGCCAGCAGCCAAGAACTAGCGGGAAAAACCGGGGAGCTGTTTTTT
CASSQELAGKTGELFF
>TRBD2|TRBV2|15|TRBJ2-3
TGTGCCAGCAGCCCCGGCCAGCGGGAGGTAGATACGCAGTATTTT
CASSPGQREVDTQYF
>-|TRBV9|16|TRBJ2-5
TGTGCCAGCAGCGTAGGATCGGGGGATTACCAAGAGACCCAGTACTTC
CASSVGSGDYQETQYF
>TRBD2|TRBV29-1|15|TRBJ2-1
TGCAGCGTTCAGTTTGGAGCGGGAAGGGGCAATGAGCAGTTCTTC
CSVQFGAGRGNEQFF
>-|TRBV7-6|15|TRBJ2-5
TGTGCCAGCAGCTTAACTCCACTAGACCAAGAGACCCAGTACTTC
CASSLTPLDQETQYF
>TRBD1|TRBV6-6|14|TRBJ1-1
TGTGCCAGCAGTTATGGGACAGCGAACACTGAAGCTTTCTTT
CASSYGTANTEAFF
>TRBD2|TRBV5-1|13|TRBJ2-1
TGCGCCAGCAGCTTGGTTTCGCGGGAGGACGGGTTCTTC
CASSLVSREDGFF
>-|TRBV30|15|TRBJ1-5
TGCGCCTGGAGTGTACCCTGGGTAGGGGATCAGCCCCAGCATTTT
CAWSVPWVGDQPQHF
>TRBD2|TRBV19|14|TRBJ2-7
TGTGCCAGTAGTTTTCAAGCGGGAACCGCCGAGCAGTACTTC
CASSFQAGTAEQYF
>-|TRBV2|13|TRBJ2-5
TGTGCCAGCAGTGAAGGGGCTCAAGAGACCCAGTACTTC
CASSEGAQETQYF
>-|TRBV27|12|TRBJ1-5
TGTGCCAGCAGTTCAGGATATCAGCCCCAGCATTTT
CASSSGYQPQHF
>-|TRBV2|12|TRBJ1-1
TGTGCCTCCAGGACAGCGAACACTGAAGCTTTCTTT
CASRTANTEAFF
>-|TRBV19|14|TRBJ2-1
TGTGCCAGTAGTCAACAGTTTGTACGCAATGAGCAGTTCTTC
CASSQQFVRNEQFF
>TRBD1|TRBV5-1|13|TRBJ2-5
TGCGCCAGCAGCTTGACAGGGGGAGAGACCCAGTACTTC
CASSLTGGETQYF
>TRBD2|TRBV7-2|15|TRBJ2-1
TGTGCCAGCAGCAAACGACTAGCGGGATTCAATGAGCAGTTCTTC
CASSKRLAGFNEQFF
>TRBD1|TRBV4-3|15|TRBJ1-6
TGCGCCAGCAGCCAGGGACAGGGGATTGATTCACCCCTCCACTTT
CASSQGQGIDSPLHF
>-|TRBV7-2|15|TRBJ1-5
TGTGCCAGCAGCCCGGGGTGGGGAAACAGCCAGCCCCAGCATTTT
CASSPGWGNSQPQHF
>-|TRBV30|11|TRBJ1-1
TGTGCCTGGACCCTGTACACTGAAGCTTTCTTT
CAWTLYTEAFF
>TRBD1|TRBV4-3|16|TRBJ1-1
TGCGCCAGCAGCCACCTTCAGGGGGCCATGAACACTGAAGCTTTCTTT
CASSHLQGAMNTEAFF
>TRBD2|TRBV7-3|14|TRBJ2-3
TGTGCCAGCAGCTTAAACCCGGGAGGAGATACGCAGTATTTT
CASSLNPGGDTQYF
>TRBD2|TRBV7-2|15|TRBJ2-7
TGTGCCAGCAGCTTCTCTAGCGGGGGCGCCTACGAGCAGTACTTC
CASSFSSGGAYEQYF
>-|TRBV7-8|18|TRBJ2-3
TGTGTTCCCAGCTTCAGCGAGATAGAGCCTGAGGACACAGATACGCAGTATTTT
CVPSFSEIEPEDTDTQYF
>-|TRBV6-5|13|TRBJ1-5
TGTGCCAGCGCAGCGGGGGGGAATCAGCCCCAGCATTTT
CASAAGGNQPQHF
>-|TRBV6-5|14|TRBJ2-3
TGTGCCAGCAGTTACAGGACAGTGGAAGATACGCAGTATTTT
CASSYRTVEDTQYF
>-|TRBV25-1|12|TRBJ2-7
TGTGCCAGCAGTGAATGGGAGGACGAGCAGTACTTC
CASSEWEDEQYF
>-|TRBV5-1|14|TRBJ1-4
TGCGCCAGCAGCCTCAGTCTAACTAATGAAAAACTGTTTTTT
CASSLSLTNEKLFF
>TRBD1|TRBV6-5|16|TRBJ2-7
TGTGCCAGCAGTTACCCCTGGACAGGGAGCTCCTACGAGCAGTACTTC
CASSYPWTGSSYEQYF
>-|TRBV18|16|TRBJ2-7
TGTGCCAGCTCACCACCGTCCACCGAAGAACCTTACGAGCAGTACTTC
CASSPPSTEEPYEQYF
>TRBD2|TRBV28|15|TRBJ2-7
TGTGCCAGCAGTTTACCGGGACTAGCGAACTACGAGCAGTACTTC
CASSLPGLANYEQYF
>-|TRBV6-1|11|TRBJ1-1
TGTGCCAGCACCGAAGGACAGGAAGCTTTCTTT
CASTEGQEAFF
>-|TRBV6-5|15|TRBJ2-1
TGTGCCAGCAGTTACTCGAAGGGTATCGGACTAGAGCAGTTCTTC
CASSYSKGIGLEQFF
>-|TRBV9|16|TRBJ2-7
TGTGCCAGCAGCGGGGGCGGGGCAGGGACGTCCTACGAGCAGTACTTC
CASSGGGAGTSYEQYF
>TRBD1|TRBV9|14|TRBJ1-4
TGTGCCAGCGCCGGGGGGGCAGGGGGTGAAAAACTGTTTTTT
CASAGGAGGEKLFF
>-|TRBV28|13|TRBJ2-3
TGTGCCAGCAGTTTAGCGGCCCTGGGTACGCAGTATTTT
CASSLAALGTQYF